The 9 T cell receptor beta chains reported below all come from one sample, sequenced in a study of beta chain features in type 1 diabetes. Since all of the isolated RNA was reverse transcribed, expressed TCRB transcripts were what got sequenced. Profiling relied on immunoSEQ multiplex PCR, and the TCRdb table lists in-frame clones only, not all of them. The table lists around 140,000 clones, under 11% of them singletons. Source material: naive CD4+ T cells from blood. These TCRs come from a man younger than 35 in good health.

This clone was seen only a few times. V usage is TRBV4-3 and J usage is TRBJ1-5, with D possibly TRBD1 on 6 matching bases. Germline CDR1 LGHNA, CDR2 YSLEER. This CDR3 region has 14 residues. Trimming removed 3 bases at V and 4 bases at J, with 10 bases between. The CDR3 is CASSHPDRNQPQHF. In nucleotides, the CDR3 is TGCGCCAGCAGCCACCCAGACAGGAATCAGCCCCAGCATTTT.

This clone was recorded only once. The gene calls are TRBV27 and TRBJ2-3; 9 nucleotides agree with TRBD1. V shed 4 bases, J shed 0 bases, and the junction held 8 bases outside the gene matches. Germline loops: CDR1 MNHEY, CDR2 SMNVEV (reference sequence). The CDR3 spans 17 residues. The CDR3 DNA is TGTGCCAGCAGTTACCGACAGGGGGGAACTAGCACAGATACGCAGTATTTT. Its protein is CASSYRQGGTSTDTQYF.

The chain carries TRBV27 and TRBJ2-7; TRBD1 might be the D (6 bases). Per germline, CDR1 MNHEY and CDR2 SMNVEV (reference sequence). The CDR3 spans 16 residues. V lost 6 bases to trimming and J lost 5 bases, with 23 bases between them. The CDR3 DNA follows: TGTGCCAGCAGCCCGATACAGGGAGCCGCTCCCGACGAGCAGTACTTC. Translating it yields CASSPIQGAAPDEQYF.

The chain combines TRBV7-9 with TRBJ2-7, with a weak D call TRBD2 (7 bases). Trimming removed 0 bases from V and 3 bases from J, with 12 bases in between. The germline V gene has CDR1 SEHNR and CDR2 FQNEAQ (reference sequence). CDR3 size: 15 residues. The CDR3 region is CASSLAGGRVYEQYF. In DNA, the CDR3 is TGTGCCAGCAGCTTAGCGGGGGGGCGCGTCTACGAGCAGTACTTC.

V usage is TRBV19 and J usage is TRBJ1-3; D gene unclear. V was trimmed by 9 bases and J by 0 bases, leaving 12 bases between them. The CDR3 has 14 amino acids. In germline, CDR1 is LNHDA, CDR2 SQIVND (reference sequence). Here the CDR3 reads CASGLLSSGNTIYF. CDR3 nucleotide sequence: TGTGCCAGCGGACTGCTCAGCTCTGGAAACACCATATATTTT.

The chain couples TRBV9 to TRBJ1-2, with a tentative D call TRBD1 (6 bases). Trimming left V 0 bases short and J 2 bases short, with 8 bases between. There are 14 residues in the CDR3. The germline V gene encodes CDR1 SGDLS and CDR2 YYNGEE. This CDR3 reads CASSVGTENYGYTF. CDR3 DNA: TGTGCCAGCAGCGTAGGGACAGAGAACTATGGCTACACCTTC.

V is TRBV6-5 and J is TRBJ2-3; 9 bases align to TRBD2. The CDR3 is 14 amino acids. CDR1 is MNHEY and CDR2 is SVGAGI in the germline V gene. Trimming cost V 6 bases and J 2 bases; bases outside gene matches: 3. CDR3: CASRSSGATDTQYF. The CDR3 DNA reads TGTGCCAGCAGGTCTAGCGGGGCCACAGATACGCAGTATTTT.

The rearrangement uses TRBV2 and TRBJ1-1; the match to TRBD1 covers 12 bases. Germline-derived CDR1 and CDR2 are SNHLY and FYNNEI. This CDR3 contains 14 residues. J was trimmed by 5 bases and V by 8 bases; bases with no gene match: 6. CDR3 sequence reads: CASSGTGGQTEAFF. CDR3 sequence (DNA): TGTGCCAGCTCCGGGACAGGGGGCCAAACTGAAGCTTTCTTT.

The chain uses TRBV6-5 and TRBJ1-1; D is possibly TRBD1 (6 bases). V lost 5 bases to trimming and J lost 5 bases, with 12 bases between them. The CDR3 runs 13 residues. CDR1 and CDR2 (germline): MNHEY, SVGAGI. The CDR3 is CASSPTGRTEAFF. In DNA, the CDR3 is TGTGCCAGCAGTCCGACAGGTCGGACTGAAGCTTTCTTT.